This T cell receptor beta chain was captured by sequencing in a study of blood T cells in healthy people across ages (dated by TCRdb to the mid-2010s). Some background on the complete study: In model experiments, template switching captured roughly one uniquely barcoded TCR beta cDNA molecule for every two T cells. Age-related changes in TCR beta repertoire diversity were measured in the study by deep sequencing normalized with unique cDNA molecular identifiers. Donors were grouped into four age groups: young (average 16 years), middle-aged (39), aged (around 56) and long-lived (less than 85). To avoid experimental bias, donors of different ages were randomly spread across the sequencing lanes. Two additional independent replicas of 1 million unique cDNA reads from the same blood draw were analyzed for two donors (one aged 18 to 30 and one aged 80 or older).

CDR1 SGDLS and CDR2 YYNGEE are derived from the germline V gene. The CDR3 runs 14 residues from the cysteine to the phenylalanine. The read is trimmed to its CDR3 DNA, 42 bases read in frame from base 1. Trimming removed 0 bases from V and 4 bases from J, leaving 9 bases between the germline ends. The receptor library was made with 5' RACE. The sequencer was an Illumina HiSeq 2500. A second roughly 6 to 12 cycle PCR used a sample-barcoded 5' primer and a J-beta primer mix. A unique molecular identifier was introduced onto each TCR beta cDNA molecule by a template-switch 5' adaptor carrying 12 random nucleotides. At least 2.5 million CDR3-containing paired-end reads were obtained from each sample. First-strand cDNA was synthesized from all RNA with the Mint cDNA synthesis kit, primed by a TRBC-specific oligonucleotide. Following uracil-DNA glycosylase treatment, a first 18-cycle PCR with universal primers M1SS and BC2_uni_R was performed on all cDNA. The source study handled its data this way. Normalization of each sample was performed by random selection of 1 million high-quality reads, each carrying a distinct molecular identifier. Instead of being binned into consensus sequences, reads with shared molecular identifiers were discarded. CDR3 identification, clonotype clustering and error correction used MiTCR with a Q25 quality threshold and the strictest error-elimination algorithm. A nonparametric unseen species model with Euler transformation was used to estimate lower-bound total TCR beta diversity. TCRdb reworked the public reads: Q25 trimming with fastp, MiXCR clone assembly, productive beta chains retained. Rows with one shared CDR3 protein collapse into an entry with the most common genes and DNA. TCRdb assigned the V and J calls; the authors' analysis was not used. For this sample there are fewer than 700,000 distinct CDR3 sequences; roughly 48% appear just once. Roughly 25% of the sample is taken by the ten largest.

Remarks on this clonotype: It lacks a known antigen. No quality values exist for individual bases; no much larger clone is one base distant.

The donors were 40 or so Caucasian individuals from Russia, aged roughly 6 to 100 years, who were systemically healthy. Each donor gave 9 to 10 milliliters of peripheral blood, collected into EDTA-treated Vacutainer tubes. PBMCs were isolated by Ficoll-Paque density-gradient centrifugation, with at least 6 million obtained per sample. Total RNA was extracted from PBMCs with Trizol reagent, with at least 6 micrograms obtained per sample. For every donor, an aliquot of PBMCs went through flow cytometry to measure the percentages of naive CD45RAhigh/CD27high T cells. Beyond this particular receptor, the publication reports: Since profiling was done on bulk unsorted PBMCs, naive and antigen-experienced compartments could not be conclusively compared. Observed TCR beta diversity per million T cells fell roughly linearly with age, and a significant reduction was already apparent by age around 44. Because the CMV infection status of the donors was unknown, age-related changes in expanded clonotypes may potentially have been confounded. A strong correlation was found between observed TCR beta diversity and the percentage of naive T cells measured by flow cytometry. Estimates of total diversity based on one million sequenced T cells were considered lower bounds and underestimates. Compared with the aged group, the long-lived group had more naive CD4+ T cells, fewer expanded clones and increased TCR diversity, suggesting age selection.

The chain is assembled from TRBV9 and TRBJ2-3; the D gene cannot be resolved reliably. The TCR comes from a man older than 75 in good health. The sequencing sample was made of blood. CDR3 reads: CASSVVGVPDTQYF. The nucleotide sequence reads TGTGCCAGCAGCGTAGTCGGTGTCCCAGATACGCAGTATTTT.